What follows are 24 T cell receptor beta chains derived from one specimen sequenced in a study of PD-1 blockade in classical Hodgkin lymphoma. Libraries were prepared by immunoSEQ multiplex PCR; TCRdb keeps only in-frame clonotypes and omits some of them. The repertoire holds 4,000 to 5,000 clones, with over 75% as singletons. Every patient experienced relapse after autologous stem cell transplantation, and brentuximab vedotin exposure varied. With magnetic negative selection, CD4+ T cells were purified from PBMCs that had been thawed. The sequencing used CD4+ T cells from blood, collected at baseline. The receptors come from a human donor with classical Hodgkin lymphoma.

The chain couples TRBV10-1 to TRBJ2-7; TRBD2 might be the D (6 bases). Germline V gene lookup returns CDR1 WNHNN and CDR2 SYGVQD (reference sequence). The CDR3 runs to 18 residues. V gave up 2 bases and J gave up 4 bases, with 24 bases separating them. CDR3 protein: CASSEPGGTPKFPYEQYF. The CDR3, as DNA: TGCGCCAGCAGTGAGCCGGGTGGGACTCCTAAGTTCCCTTACGAGCAGTACTTC.

V usage is TRBV21-1 and J usage is TRBJ2-7; the table's D call TRBD1 went unverified against the DNA. TRBV21-1 is noted as a pseudogene. The length of the CDR3 is 14 residues. This CDR3 reads CASCQTQGAYEQYF. The CDR3 DNA reads TGTGCCAGCTGTCAAACACAGGGGGCCTACGAGCAGTACTTC.

The rearrangement links TRBV7-9 to TRBJ2-3; 11 bases line up with TRBD1. With V trimmed by 4 bases and J by 6 bases, 9 bases remained unmatched. From germline, CDR1 is SEHNR and CDR2 FQNEAQ (reference sequence). CDR3 size: 16 residues. CDR3 sequence reads: CASSSGQGARTDTQYF. CDR3 nucleotides: TGTGCCAGCAGCTCCGGACAGGGGGCGCGGACTGATACGCAGTATTTT.

Here the CDR3 DNA reads TGTGCCATCAGACCGGGACAGAGTAATTCACCCCTCCACTTT. Translation: CAIRPGQSNSPLHF. This chain connects TRBV10-3 to TRBJ1-6, with 7 bases matching TRBD1. Germline loops: CDR1 ENHRY, CDR2 SYGVKD. V shed 6 bases, J shed 6 bases, and the junction held 5 bases outside the gene matches. This CDR3 comprises 14 residues.

This clone was seen only once. The V call is TRBV30, the J call TRBJ2-2, with D perhaps TRBD2 (5 bases). V lost 3 bases to trimming and J lost 4 bases, with 12 bases between them. CDR3 length equals 14 residues. The germline V gene encodes CDR1 GTSNPN and CDR2 SVGIG (reference sequence). The chain's CDR3 is CAWSKRGFTGELFF. In nucleotides, the CDR3 is TGTGCCTGGAGCAAACGGGGATTCACCGGGGAGCTGTTTTTT.

V and J are TRBV7-3 and TRBJ2-1; 10 bases map to TRBD2. The V gene end was trimmed by 2 bases and the J gene end by 7 bases; junction bases not matched to a gene: 2. The CDR3 spans 14 residues. Germline CDR1 and CDR2: SGHTA and FQGTGA. This CDR3 reads CASSLSAGGNEQFF. In nucleotides, the CDR3 is TGTGCCAGCAGCTTATCAGCGGGAGGGAATGAGCAGTTCTTC.

The chain joins TRBV19 to TRBJ1-4; D is unclear. V was clipped by 3 bases and J by 5 bases, with 19 bases between them. The CDR3 extends over 17 amino acids. Germline V gene data show CDR1 as LNHDA and CDR2 as SQIVND (reference sequence). The DNA of the CDR3 is TGTGCCAGTAGTATTCTGACTCAGGAGAGGTTAAATGAAAAACTGTTTTTT. Translating it yields CASSILTQERLNEKLFF.

J is TRBJ1-2 and V is TRBV5-6; a possible D gene is TRBD1 (5 bases). The germline V gene encodes CDR1 SGHDT and CDR2 YYEEEE. Trimming cost V 7 bases and J 3 bases, with 22 bases left between them. CDR3 length: 16 amino acids. The CDR3 here is CASVGGRSTVHYGYTF. In DNA form, the CDR3 reads TGTGCCAGCGTCGGGGGACGGAGTACCGTTCACTATGGCTACACCTTC.

The chain has TRBV28 and TRBJ2-7, with TRBD1 as a possible D gene (6 bases). CDR3 length equals 15 residues. The germline V and J ends were trimmed by 5 bases and 0 bases, with 14 bases remaining between them. Germline V gene data show CDR1 as MDHEN and CDR2 as SYDVKM. The chain's CDR3 is CASSPWTASSYEQYF. The CDR3 nucleotides are TGTGCCAGCAGTCCATGGACAGCGAGCTCCTACGAGCAGTACTTC.

The chain carries TRBV5-1 and TRBJ1-2; D is uncertain. CDR3 length equals 12 residues. Germline V lookup: CDR1 SGHRS, CDR2 YFSETQ. The V gene lost 0 bases and the J gene lost 7 bases, with 7 bases spanning the gap. CDR3 protein: CASSLEAGGYTF. CDR3 bases: TGCGCCAGCAGCTTGGAGGCGGGTGGCTACACCTTC.

The chain combines TRBV28 with TRBJ2-2, with 8 bases fitting TRBD1. The CDR3 is 15 amino acids. Trimming cost V 5 bases and J 3 bases; bases outside gene matches: 5. Germline values: CDR1 MDHEN, CDR2 SYDVKM. The CDR3 DNA reads as TGTGCCAGCAGTCCAGGGGGCCTCTACACCGGGGAGCTGTTTTTT. Its translation is CASSPGGLYTGELFF.

The J gene is TRBJ2-5, the V gene TRBV5-6; D gene ambiguous. This CDR3 contains 13 residues. Germline CDR1 SGHDT, CDR2 YYEEEE. Trimming took off 0 bases at V and 3 bases at J, with 6 bases between the two ends. In DNA, the CDR3 is TGTGCCAGCAGCTTGGTTGGAGAAGAGACCCAGTACTTC. This translates into CASSLVGEETQYF. The full variable domain, completed using reference TRBV5-6 and TRBJ2-5, is DAGVTQSPTHLIKTRGQQVTLRCSPKSGHDTVSWYQQALGQGPQFIFQYYEEEERQRGNFPDRFSGHQFPNYSSELNVNALLLGDSALYLCASSLVGEETQYFGPGTRLLVL.

This chain joins TRBV7-3 and TRBJ2-3, with 10 bases matching TRBD1. The CDR3 has 15 amino acids. CDR1 is SGHTA, CDR2 FQGTGA, per germline. Unmatched junction bases numbered 6, after V lost 6 bases and J lost 3 bases. CDR3 protein: CASSTGQGGTDTQYF. The DNA for the CDR3 is TGTGCCAGCAGTACCGGACAGGGGGGAACAGATACGCAGTATTTT.

The chain uses TRBV29-1 and TRBJ1-3, with D unclear. Germline V lookup: CDR1 SQVTM, CDR2 ANQGSEA. Trimming stripped 7 bases from V and 4 bases from J, with 11 bases between. This CDR3 region has 12 residues. The CDR3 is CSADPGGNTIYF. The CDR3 bases are TGCAGCGCCGACCCCGGGGGAAACACCATATATTTT.

V and J are TRBV10-3 and TRBJ2-2; 14 bases agree with TRBD2. Germline-derived CDR1 and CDR2 are ENHRY and SYGVKD. V shed 0 bases, J shed 2 bases, and the junction held 8 bases outside the gene matches. The CDR3 covers 20 residues. The CDR3 protein is CAISESGTSGGRYNTGELFF. The CDR3 nucleotides read TGTGCCATCAGTGAGTCCGGGACTAGCGGGGGCCGTTATAACACCGGGGAGCTGTTTTTT.

This clone was recorded once. The chain carries TRBV9 and TRBJ2-1, with 8 positions matching TRBD2. Germline trimming cut 0 bases from V and 5 bases from J; bases unmatched to any gene: 10. The CDR3 runs to 17 residues. Germline CDR1 is SGDLS and CDR2 is YYNGEE. CDR3 sequence (DNA): TGTGCCAGCAGCGTAGCGACGGGGCTAGCGGGCCACAATGAGCAGTTCTTC. Translation gives CASSVATGLAGHNEQFF.

The V call is TRBV5-1, the J call TRBJ2-7; D remains ambiguous. The V gene's germline CDR1 is SGHRS and CDR2 YFSETQ. V was shortened by 4 bases and J by 1 base, with 9 bases between the two germline ends. The CDR3 runs to 13 residues. The CDR3 DNA is TGCGCCAGCAGCAGTCGGCCGTCCTACGAGCAGTACTTC. The encoded protein is CASSSRPSYEQYF.

J is TRBJ1-6 and V is TRBV6-1; 9 positions match TRBD1. The V gene's germline CDR1 is MNHNS and CDR2 SASEGT. V was pared by 6 bases and J by 7 bases, with 1 base of the junction left unmatched. The CDR3 spans 13 residues. The CDR3 spells CASSGQGNSPLHF. The CDR3 coding sequence is TGTGCCAGCAGCGGACAGGGGAATTCACCCCTCCACTTT.

This clone was seen just once. The chain employs TRBV27 and TRBJ2-3; 9 bases line up with TRBD2. V gave up 4 bases and J gave up 0 bases; unmatched junction bases: 8. The CDR3 length is 17 residues. Germline V gene data show CDR1 as MNHEY and CDR2 as SMNVEV (reference sequence). CDR3 sequence: CASSSPSLAGSTDTQYF. The CDR3 DNA sequence: TGTGCCAGCAGTTCGCCCTCACTAGCGGGCAGCACAGATACGCAGTATTTT.

The rearrangement links TRBV7-3 to TRBJ2-1; a weak D match, TRBD2 (5 bases). The length of the CDR3 is 13 residues. Germline V CDR1 and CDR2: SGHTA, FQGTGA. V lost 6 bases, J lost 9 bases, and 15 bases lay in between. CDR3 DNA sequence: TGTGCCAGCAGTCGGTCCGGGGTTCCTGAGCAGTTCTTC. It translates to CASSRSGVPEQFF.

The chain recombines TRBV9 with TRBJ2-3; D uncertain. The germline V and J ends were trimmed by 3 bases and 3 bases, with 8 bases remaining between them. The germline CDR1 and CDR2 sequences are SGDLS and YYNGEE. This CDR3 region has 13 residues. The CDR3 coding sequence is TGTGCCAGCAGCGCCCTCGGGACAGATACGCAGTATTTT. Translated: CASSALGTDTQYF.

The sample holds a few counts of this clone. V usage is TRBV6-5 and J usage is TRBJ1-1; a weak D match, TRBD1 (5 bases). V dropped 0 bases and J dropped 10 bases, with 18 bases sitting between them. CDR1 and CDR2 (germline): MNHEY, SVGAGI. The CDR3 is made up of 15 amino acids. The CDR3 region has the DNA TGTGCCAGCAGTTACTCCTTGGGACCCCTACTGACAGCTTTCTTT. This gives the protein CASSYSLGPLLTAFF.

The rearrangement uses TRBV7-9 and TRBJ2-2, with D unresolved. V was clipped by 10 bases and J by 4 bases, with 16 bases between them. The germline CDR1 and CDR2 sequences are SEHNR and FQNEAQ (reference sequence). This CDR3 is 14 amino acids long. CDR3 sequence (DNA): TGTGCCATCCTTCTCCCAACCTCCACCGGGGAGCTGTTTTTT. Translation gives CAILLPTSTGELFF.

This clone is a singleton in its sample. The chain is built from TRBV5-6 and TRBJ2-7; 7 bases map to TRBD2. V gave up 3 bases and J gave up 0 bases; unmatched junction bases: 0. Germline lookup yields CDR1 SGHDT and CDR2 YYEEEE. The CDR3 loop spans 13 amino acids. The CDR3: CASSWDYSYEQYF. The CDR3 coding sequence is TGTGCCAGCAGCTGGGACTACTCCTACGAGCAGTACTTC.